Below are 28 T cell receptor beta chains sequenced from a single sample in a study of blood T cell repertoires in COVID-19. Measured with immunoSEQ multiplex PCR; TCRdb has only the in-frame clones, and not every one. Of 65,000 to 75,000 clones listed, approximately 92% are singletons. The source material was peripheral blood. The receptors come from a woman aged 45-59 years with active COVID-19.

This CDR3 reads CASRVSSGTSKNIQYF. Written as DNA, the CDR3 is TGTGCCAGCAGGGTGAGCAGCGGGACGTCCAAAAACATTCAGTACTTC. This chain links TRBV7-3 with TRBJ2-4, with 7 bases that match TRBD2. Germline V gene lookup returns CDR1 SGHTA and CDR2 FQGTGA. The CDR3 sequence is 16 residues long. Trimming took 6 bases from V and 2 from J; bases not matched to a gene: 10.

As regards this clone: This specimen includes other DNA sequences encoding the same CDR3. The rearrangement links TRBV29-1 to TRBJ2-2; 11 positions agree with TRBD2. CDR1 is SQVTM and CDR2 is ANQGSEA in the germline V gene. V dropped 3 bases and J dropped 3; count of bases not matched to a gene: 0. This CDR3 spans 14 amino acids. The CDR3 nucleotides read TGCAGCGTTGAGGGACTAGCGGACACCGGGGAGCTGTTTTTT. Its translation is CSVEGLADTGELFF.

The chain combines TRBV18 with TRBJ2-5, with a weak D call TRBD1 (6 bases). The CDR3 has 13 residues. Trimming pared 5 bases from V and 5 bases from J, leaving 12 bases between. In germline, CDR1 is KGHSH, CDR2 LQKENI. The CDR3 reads CASSLQGQETQYF. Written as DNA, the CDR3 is TGTGCCAGCTCATTACAGGGCCAGGAGACCCAGTACTTC.

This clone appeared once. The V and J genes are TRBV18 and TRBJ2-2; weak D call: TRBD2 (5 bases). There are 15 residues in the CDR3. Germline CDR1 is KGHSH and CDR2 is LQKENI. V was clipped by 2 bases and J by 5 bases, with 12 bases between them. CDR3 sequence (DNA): TGTGCCAGCTCACCAGGGGTCGAGGGTACCGGGGAGCTGTTTTTT. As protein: CASSPGVEGTGELFF.

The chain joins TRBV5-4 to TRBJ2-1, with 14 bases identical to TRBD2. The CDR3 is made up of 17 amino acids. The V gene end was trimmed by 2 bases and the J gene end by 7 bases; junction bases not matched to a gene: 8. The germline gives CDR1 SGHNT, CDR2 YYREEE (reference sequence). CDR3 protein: CASSLPGTSGSYNEQFF. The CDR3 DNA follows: TGTGCCAGCAGCTTACCCGGGACTAGCGGGAGCTATAATGAGCAGTTCTTC.

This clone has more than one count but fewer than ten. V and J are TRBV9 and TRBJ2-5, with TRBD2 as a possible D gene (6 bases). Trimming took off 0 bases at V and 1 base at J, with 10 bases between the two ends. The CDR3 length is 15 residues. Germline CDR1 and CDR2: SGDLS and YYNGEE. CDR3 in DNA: TGTGCCAGCAGCGTAGGTCACGGGGGCCAAGAGACCCAGTACTTC. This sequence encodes CASSVGHGGQETQYF.

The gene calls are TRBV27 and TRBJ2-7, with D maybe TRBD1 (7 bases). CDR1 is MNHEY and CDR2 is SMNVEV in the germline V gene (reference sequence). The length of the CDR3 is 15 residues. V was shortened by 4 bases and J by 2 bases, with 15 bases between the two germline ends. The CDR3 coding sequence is TGTGCCAGCAGTTCCGCGGGGACAGCGACCTACGAGCAGTACTTC. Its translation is CASSSAGTATYEQYF.

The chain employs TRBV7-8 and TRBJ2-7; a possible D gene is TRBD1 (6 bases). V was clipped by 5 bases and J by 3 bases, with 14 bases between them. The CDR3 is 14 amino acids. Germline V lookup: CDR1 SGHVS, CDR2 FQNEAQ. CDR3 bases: TGTGCCAGCAGCGGCAGGGGTGCAAGCTACGAGCAGTACTTC. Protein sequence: CASSGRGASYEQYF.

DNA of the CDR3: TGCGCCAGCAGCCGTACTAGCGGGCAGGAGACCCAGTACTTC. Amino acids: CASSRTSGQETQYF. This sequence joins TRBV5-1 and TRBJ2-5, with 9 nucleotides matching TRBD2. The length of the CDR3 is 14 residues. Germline trimming cut 4 bases from V and 5 bases from J; bases unmatched to any gene: 6. Germline V lookup: CDR1 SGHRS, CDR2 YFSETQ.

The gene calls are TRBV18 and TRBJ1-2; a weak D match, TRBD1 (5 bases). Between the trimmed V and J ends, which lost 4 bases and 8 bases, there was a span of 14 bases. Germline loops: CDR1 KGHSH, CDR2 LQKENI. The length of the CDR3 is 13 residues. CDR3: CASSQGRSMGYTF. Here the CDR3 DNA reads TGTGCCAGCTCACAGGGGCGCTCTATGGGCTACACCTTC.

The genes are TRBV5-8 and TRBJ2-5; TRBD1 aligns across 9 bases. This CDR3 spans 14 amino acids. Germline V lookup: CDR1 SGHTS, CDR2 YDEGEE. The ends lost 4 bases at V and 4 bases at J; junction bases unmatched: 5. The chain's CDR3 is CASSRTDRGETQYF. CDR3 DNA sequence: TGTGCCAGCAGCCGAACGGACAGGGGAGAGACCCAGTACTTC.

CDR3: CASSQTGGTDTQYF. In nucleotides, the CDR3 is TGTGCCAGCTCCCAGACAGGGGGGACAGATACGCAGTATTTT. The rearrangement joins TRBV6-4 to TRBJ2-3; the match to TRBD1 covers 9 bases. This CDR3 spans 14 amino acids. CDR1 and CDR2 from the germline V gene are MRHNA and SNTAGT. V shed 8 bases, J shed 3 bases, and the junction held 6 bases outside the gene matches.

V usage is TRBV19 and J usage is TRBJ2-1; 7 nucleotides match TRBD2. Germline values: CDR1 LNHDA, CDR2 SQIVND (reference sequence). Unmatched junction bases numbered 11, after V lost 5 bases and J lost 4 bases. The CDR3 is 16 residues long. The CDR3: CASSPHGASGYNEQFF. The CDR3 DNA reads TGTGCCAGTAGTCCCCACGGGGCTAGCGGATACAATGAGCAGTTCTTC.

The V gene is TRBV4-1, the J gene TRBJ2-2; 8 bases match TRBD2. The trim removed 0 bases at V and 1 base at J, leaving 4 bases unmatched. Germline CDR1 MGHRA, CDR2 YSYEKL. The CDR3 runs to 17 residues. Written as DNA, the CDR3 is TGCGCCAGCAGCCAAGAGGTAACTAGCGGGAACACCGGGGAGCTGTTTTTT. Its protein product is CASSQEVTSGNTGELFF.

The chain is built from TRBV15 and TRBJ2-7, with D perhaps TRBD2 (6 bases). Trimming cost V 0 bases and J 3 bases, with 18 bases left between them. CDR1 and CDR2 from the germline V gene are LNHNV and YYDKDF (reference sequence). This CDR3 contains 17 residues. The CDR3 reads CATSRDSARGGIYEQYF. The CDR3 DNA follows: TGTGCCACCAGCAGAGATTCAGCAAGGGGCGGGATCTACGAGCAGTACTTC.

CDR3 in DNA: TGTGCCAGTAGTCTCCAGGGGATTTCGAACACTGAAGCTTTCTTT. This sequence encodes CASSLQGISNTEAFF. The chain is built from TRBV19 and TRBJ1-1, with a weak D call TRBD1 (6 bases). The CDR3 spans 15 residues. V was pared by 5 bases and J by 1 base, with 14 bases between. Germline assignment: CDR1 LNHDA and CDR2 SQIVND (reference sequence).

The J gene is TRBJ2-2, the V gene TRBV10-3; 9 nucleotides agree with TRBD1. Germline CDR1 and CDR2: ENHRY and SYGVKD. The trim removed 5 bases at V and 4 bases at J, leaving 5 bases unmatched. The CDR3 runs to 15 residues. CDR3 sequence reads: CAISNRGPVTGELFF. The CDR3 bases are TGTGCCATCAGTAACAGGGGGCCGGTCACCGGGGAGCTGTTTTTT.

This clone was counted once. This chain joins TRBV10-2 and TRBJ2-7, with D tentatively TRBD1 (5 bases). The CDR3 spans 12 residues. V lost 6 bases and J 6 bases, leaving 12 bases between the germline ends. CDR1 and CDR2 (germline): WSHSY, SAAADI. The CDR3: CASRAGNREQYF. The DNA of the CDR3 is TGCGCCAGCAGGGCAGGGAATCGCGAGCAGTACTTC.

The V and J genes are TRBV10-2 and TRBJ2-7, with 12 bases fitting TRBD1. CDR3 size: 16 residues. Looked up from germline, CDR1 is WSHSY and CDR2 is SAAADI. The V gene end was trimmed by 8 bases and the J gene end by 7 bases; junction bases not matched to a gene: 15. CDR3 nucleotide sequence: TGCGCCAGCGGTAGCGTTGAGGGACAGGGGGCCCAAGAGCAGTACTTC. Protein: CASGSVEGQGAQEQYF.

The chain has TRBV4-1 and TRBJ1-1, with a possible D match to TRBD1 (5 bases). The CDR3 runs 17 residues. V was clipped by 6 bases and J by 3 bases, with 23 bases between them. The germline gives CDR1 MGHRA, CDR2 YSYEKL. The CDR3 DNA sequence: TGCGCCAGCAGACCAAGGACATTTAGACGCGAGGACACTGAAGCTTTCTTT. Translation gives CASRPRTFRREDTEAFF.

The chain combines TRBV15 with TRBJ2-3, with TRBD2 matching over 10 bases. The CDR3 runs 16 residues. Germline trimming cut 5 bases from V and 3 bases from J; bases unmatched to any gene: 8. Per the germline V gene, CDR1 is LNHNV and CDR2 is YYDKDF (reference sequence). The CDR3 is CATSGQLAGVTDTQYF. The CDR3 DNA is TGTGCCACCAGCGGACAGCTAGCGGGAGTTACAGATACGCAGTATTTT.

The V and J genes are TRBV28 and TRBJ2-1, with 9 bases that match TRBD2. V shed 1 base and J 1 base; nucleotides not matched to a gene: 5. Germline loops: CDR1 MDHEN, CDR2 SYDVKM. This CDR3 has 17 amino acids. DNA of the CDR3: TGTGCCAGCAGTTTATATCGTAGCGGGAGTTCCTACAATGAGCAGTTCTTC. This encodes CASSLYRSGSSYNEQFF.

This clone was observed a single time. CDR3 sequence reads: CASSPDLAGGPHEQYF. Written as DNA, the CDR3 is TGTGCCAGCAGCCCAGATCTAGCGGGAGGGCCCCACGAGCAGTACTTC. The genes are TRBV7-6 and TRBJ2-7; 12 bases agree with TRBD2. The ends lost 5 bases at V and 5 bases at J; junction bases unmatched: 10. The CDR3 runs 16 residues. Per the germline V gene, CDR1 is SGHVS and CDR2 is FNYEAQ.

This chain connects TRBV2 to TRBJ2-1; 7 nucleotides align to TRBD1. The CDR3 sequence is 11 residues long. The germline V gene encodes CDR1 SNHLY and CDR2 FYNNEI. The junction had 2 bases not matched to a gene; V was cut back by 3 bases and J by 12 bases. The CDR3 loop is CASSDTGAQFF. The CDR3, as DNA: TGTGCCAGCAGTGATACAGGGGCGCAGTTCTTC.

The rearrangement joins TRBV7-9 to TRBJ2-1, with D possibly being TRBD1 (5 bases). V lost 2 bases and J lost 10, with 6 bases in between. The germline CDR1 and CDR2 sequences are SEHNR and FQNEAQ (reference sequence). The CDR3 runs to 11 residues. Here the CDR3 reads CASSLKGEQFF. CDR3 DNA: TGTGCCAGCAGCTTAAAGGGGGAGCAGTTCTTC.

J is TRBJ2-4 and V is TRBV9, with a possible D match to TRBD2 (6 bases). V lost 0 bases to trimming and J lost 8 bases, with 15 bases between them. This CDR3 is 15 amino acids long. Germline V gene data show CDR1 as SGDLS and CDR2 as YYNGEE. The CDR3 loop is CASSVAGGKGDIQYF. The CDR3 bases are TGTGCCAGCAGCGTAGCTGGAGGGAAGGGTGACATTCAGTACTTC.

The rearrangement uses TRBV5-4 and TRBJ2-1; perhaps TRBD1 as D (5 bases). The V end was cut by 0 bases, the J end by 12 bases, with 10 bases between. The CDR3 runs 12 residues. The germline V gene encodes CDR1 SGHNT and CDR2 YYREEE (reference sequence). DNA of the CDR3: TGTGCCAGCAGCTTGGCGCAGGGTGGGCAGTTCTTC. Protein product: CASSLAQGGQFF.

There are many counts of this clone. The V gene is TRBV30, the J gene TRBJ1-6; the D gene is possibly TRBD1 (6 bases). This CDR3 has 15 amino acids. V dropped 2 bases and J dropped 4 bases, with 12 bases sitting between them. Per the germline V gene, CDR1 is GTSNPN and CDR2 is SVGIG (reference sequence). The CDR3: CAWSSRDTYNSPLHF. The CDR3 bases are TGTGCCTGGAGTAGCAGGGACACTTATAATTCACCCCTCCACTTT.